These T cell receptor beta chains were read from a single sample in a study of blood T cell repertoires in COVID-19. The assay was immunoSEQ multiplex PCR, and TCRdb's table has in-frame clones only and misses some. Of almost 350,000 clones listed, about 90% are singletons. The sequenced sample was PBMCs or T cells enriched from blood (not recorded which). Receptors were obtained from a young woman who had been exposed to COVID-19. CDR3s include the opening cysteine and the closing phenylalanine or tryptophan. The D gene is left open where the match is weak. Only part of the rows carry a size: once, few, many, or a class if the clone is expanded.

CASSRQRELHEQYF TGTGCCAGCAGCCGTCAGCGGGAGCTGCACGAGCAGTACTTC TRBV3-1/TRBV3-2 TRBD2 TRBJ2-7 .
CASSPSWESGRGLPYEQYF TGTGCCAGCAGCCCTTCATGGGAAAGCGGGAGAGGACTTCCCTACGAGCAGTACTTC TRBV5-4 TRBD2 TRBJ2-7 .
CASSQSAGAIQETQYF TGTGCCAGCAGCCAATCAGCAGGGGCCATCCAAGAGACCCAGTACTTC TRBV4-2 . TRBJ2-5 .
CASSLSPPFGASTDTQYF TGTGCCAGCAGTTTAAGTCCCCCCTTTGGGGCTAGCACAGATACGCAGTATTTT TRBV27 . TRBJ2-3 .
CASSLTGVYGYTF TGTGCCAGCAGTTTAACAGGGGTCTATGGCTACACCTTC TRBV28 TRBD1 TRBJ1-2 .
CASSPAGLSSTEAFF TGTGCCAGCAGCCCCGCCGGGTTATCGTCCACTGAAGCTTTCTTT TRBV7-3 . TRBJ1-1 few
CASRPRTGWDTEAFF TGTGCCAGCAGACCCAGGACAGGGTGGGACACTGAAGCTTTCTTT TRBV7-3 TRBD1 TRBJ1-1 .
CASSLPVRTEAFF TGTGCCAGCAGCTTACCTGTGAGGACTGAAGCTTTCTTT TRBV13 . TRBJ1-1 few
CASGLGGSTIYF TGTGCTAGTGGTTTGGGAGGGAGCACCATATATTTT TRBV12-5 . TRBJ1-3 .
CASKYRGDYTEAFF TGTGCCAGCAAATACAGGGGCGACTACACTGAAGCTTTCTTT TRBV28 TRBD1 TRBJ1-1 .
CASSPRWRNNEQFF TGTGCCAGCAGCCCCCGTTGGCGGAACAATGAGCAGTTCTTC TRBV11-2 . TRBJ2-1 .
CASSGTGSDEQYF TGTGCCAGCAGTGGGACAGGGAGTGACGAGCAGTACTTC TRBV12-3/TRBV12-4 TRBD1 TRBJ2-7 .
CASSMTVNYGYTF TGTGCCAGTAGTATGACAGTTAACTATGGCTACACCTTC TRBV19 . TRBJ1-2 few
CASSQGTSGSTGTGELFF TGTGCCAGCAGCCAGGGGACTAGCGGGAGTACGGGCACCGGGGAGCTGTTTTTT TRBV4-2 TRBD2 TRBJ2-2 few